This T cell receptor (beta chain) came from a study of T cells after posttransplantation cyclophosphamide. Overall study findings and caveats: Later post-transplant blood repertoires were often dominated by donor CD8+ memory clones. Recipient CMV seropositivity and CMV reactivation strongly tracked TRB clonality.

The method was immunoSEQ multiplex PCR; TCRdb's version includes in-frame clones alone and lacks a portion of them. This table has 4,000 to 6,000 clones, about 73% appearing once. Controls had myeloablative marrow grafts with methotrexate and calcineurin inhibitor, sampled at 1 year. A note on this clone: Its antigen is not known.

The CDR3 contains 15 residues. V lost 2 bases, J lost 4 bases, and 6 bases stayed unmatched. In germline, CDR1 is SGHRS, CDR2 YFSETQ. The rearrangement uses TRBV5-1 and TRBJ2-1; 7 bases match TRBD2. This TCR came from a female patient in her fifties or sixties who received an allogeneic stem cell transplant from an unrelated donor, was CMV-positive, and had acute and chronic GVHD. Some T cells may be graft donor cells. The sample here was PBMCs, taken around 300 days after allogeneic stem cell transplant with calcineurin inhibitor and methotrexate. CDR3 bases: TGCGCCAGCAGCTTTTCATGGACTAGTTACAATGAGCAGTTCTTC. It translates to CASSFSWTSYNEQFF.